Below are 14 T cell receptor beta chains sequenced from a single sample in a study of cytomegalovirus exposure and HLA in healthy donors. 60 Vbeta and 13 Jbeta primers were used in PCR. The repertoire was sequenced with immunoSEQ multiplex PCR; TCRdb's copy has only in-frame clones and lacks some. The top ten hold 5% to 7% of the sample, which has 180,000 or so clones, 60% to 80% seen once. The sequenced material came from PBMCs. These TCRs come from a man aged 35-49 years in good health and CMV-seropositive.

The chain links TRBV9 to TRBJ1-3; D is ambiguous. Trimming removed 7 bases from V and 0 bases from J, with 11 bases in between. This CDR3 contains 14 residues. Germline V gene lookup returns CDR1 SGDLS and CDR2 YYNGEE. As DNA, the CDR3 is TGTGCCAGCGGGCCGACGCACTCTGGAAACACCATATATTTT. It translates to CASGPTHSGNTIYF.

Worth noting for this clone: Other nucleotide sequences from this sample produce the same CDR3. V usage is TRBV4-2 and J usage is TRBJ2-1; 10 bases align to TRBD2. The CDR3 consists of 17 residues. After removal of 3 bases from V and 8 bases from J, the junction contained 13 bases not matched to a gene. Germline V lookup: CDR1 LGHNA, CDR2 YNFKEQ. This CDR3 is CASSQQGASGRADEQFF. The CDR3 DNA reads as TGTGCCAGCAGCCAGCAGGGTGCTAGCGGGAGAGCCGATGAGCAGTTCTTC.

As regards this clone: One end of the junction varies from germline; a read error may be responsible. The chain links TRBV18 to TRBJ1-1; unclear D gene. Germline V gene lookup returns CDR1 KGHSH and CDR2 LQKENI. CDR3 length equals 14 residues. The CDR3 DNA reads as TGTGCCAGCTCACCGCGGGCAGGATACCTTGCAGCGTACTTT. Its translation is CASSPRAGYLAAYF.

The J gene is TRBJ1-2, the V gene TRBV10-3; weak D call: TRBD1 (6 bases). This CDR3 is built from 14 residues. Looked up from germline, CDR1 is ENHRY and CDR2 is SYGVKD. V was clipped by 2 bases and J by 4 bases, with 11 bases between them. The CDR3 coding sequence is TGTGCCATCAGTGAGGCAGGGGATAGCTATGGCTACACCTTC. As protein: CAISEAGDSYGYTF.

This clone appeared a few times. The chain has TRBV7-7 and TRBJ2-1; 7 nucleotides match TRBD2. V was clipped by 1 base and J by 10 bases; unmatched bases: 7. The germline gives CDR1 SSHAT, CDR2 FNYEAQ (reference sequence). This CDR3 has 14 amino acids. This CDR3 is CASSLGGGLSEQFF. In DNA, the CDR3 is TGTGCCAGCAGCTTAGGGGGAGGGTTGTCAGAGCAGTTCTTC.

The chain links TRBV14 to TRBJ1-2; tentatively, D is TRBD1 (5 bases). The V and J ends lost 3 bases and 4 bases respectively, with 9 bases between them. CDR1 and CDR2 from the germline V gene are SGHDN and FVKESK. This CDR3 spans 13 amino acids. Here the CDR3 reads CASSHGAFYGYTF. DNA for the CDR3: TGTGCCAGCAGCCATGGGGCCTTCTATGGCTACACCTTC.

The chain carries TRBV9 and TRBJ2-1; D unclear. Germline-derived CDR1 and CDR2 are SGDLS and YYNGEE. Trimming removed 3 bases from V and 7 bases from J, with 11 bases in between. The CDR3 contains 13 residues. The CDR3 here is CASSGELWNEQFF. The CDR3 DNA reads TGTGCCAGCAGCGGAGAGCTGTGGAATGAGCAGTTCTTC.

This clone was detected a few times. V usage is TRBV12-5 and J usage is TRBJ2-5; the match to TRBD2 covers 14 bases. Unmatched junction bases numbered 2, after V lost 4 bases and J lost 4 bases. The CDR3 spans 15 residues. The germline gives CDR1 LGHNT, CDR2 FRNRAP. DNA of the CDR3: TGTGCTAGTGGTTCGGGACTAGCGGGAGTAGAGACCCAGTACTTC. Translating it yields CASGSGLAGVETQYF.

The count of this clone is one. V usage is TRBV27 and J usage is TRBJ1-4, with TRBD1 matching over 7 bases. CDR1 MNHEY and CDR2 SMNVEV come from the germline V gene (reference sequence). V gave up 6 bases and J gave up 3 bases; unmatched junction bases: 7. CDR3 size: 15 residues. This chain's CDR3 is CASRRPGQPNEKLFF. The CDR3 DNA reads TGTGCCAGCAGACGGCCGGGACAGCCTAATGAAAAACTGTTTTTT.

CDR3 in amino acids: CASSLAVTSTDTQYF. CDR3 bases: TGTGCCAGCAGCTTAGCGGTCACTAGCACAGATACGCAGTATTTT. This chain connects TRBV7-2 to TRBJ2-3; no clear D gene. CDR3 size: 15 residues. V lost 0 bases, J lost 0 bases, and 7 bases lay in between. The germline gives CDR1 SGHTA, CDR2 FQGNSA.

This clone came up once. The chain recombines TRBV6-5 with TRBJ2-5; TRBD1 agrees at 11 bases. This CDR3 region has 14 residues. The V gene end was trimmed by 9 bases and the J gene end by 5 bases; junction bases not matched to a gene: 8. CDR1 is MNHEY and CDR2 is SVGAGI in the germline V gene. For the CDR3, the DNA is TGTGCCAGTGGCGGGACAGGGGGTTTGGAGACCCAGTACTTC. This sequence encodes CASGGTGGLETQYF.

J is TRBJ1-2 and V is TRBV5-4; TRBD1 might be the D (5 bases). The CDR3 has 15 amino acids. Between the trimmed V and J ends, which lost 4 bases and 5 bases, there was a span of 18 bases. Germline lookup yields CDR1 SGHNT and CDR2 YYREEE (reference sequence). The CDR3 sequence: CASSASQGILYGYTF. CDR3 nucleotide sequence: TGTGCCAGCAGCGCGTCCCAGGGAATTTTGTATGGCTACACCTTC.

This clone was counted between two and nine times. The chain couples TRBV18 to TRBJ2-7, with 10 bases that match TRBD2. Germline CDR1 reads KGHSH; CDR2 reads LQKENI. The CDR3 length is 16 residues. Trimming at V came to 2 bases and at J to 6 bases, leaving 10 bases not matched to a gene. In DNA, the CDR3 is TGTGCCAGCTCACCATCTAGCGGGAGAGACGGAGGCGAGCAGTACTTC. Translating it yields CASSPSSGRDGGEQYF.

Regarding this clone: The junction does not match germline at one end; this may be a read error. V and J are TRBV6-5 and TRBJ2-6; the D gene is possibly TRBD1 (6 bases). CDR1 MNHEY and CDR2 SVGAGI come from the germline V gene. The CDR3 covers 14 residues. CDR3 nucleotides: TGTGCCAGCAGTCTGGACAGTGGGGCCAACGGCCTGACTTTC. It yields the protein CASSLDSGANGLTF.